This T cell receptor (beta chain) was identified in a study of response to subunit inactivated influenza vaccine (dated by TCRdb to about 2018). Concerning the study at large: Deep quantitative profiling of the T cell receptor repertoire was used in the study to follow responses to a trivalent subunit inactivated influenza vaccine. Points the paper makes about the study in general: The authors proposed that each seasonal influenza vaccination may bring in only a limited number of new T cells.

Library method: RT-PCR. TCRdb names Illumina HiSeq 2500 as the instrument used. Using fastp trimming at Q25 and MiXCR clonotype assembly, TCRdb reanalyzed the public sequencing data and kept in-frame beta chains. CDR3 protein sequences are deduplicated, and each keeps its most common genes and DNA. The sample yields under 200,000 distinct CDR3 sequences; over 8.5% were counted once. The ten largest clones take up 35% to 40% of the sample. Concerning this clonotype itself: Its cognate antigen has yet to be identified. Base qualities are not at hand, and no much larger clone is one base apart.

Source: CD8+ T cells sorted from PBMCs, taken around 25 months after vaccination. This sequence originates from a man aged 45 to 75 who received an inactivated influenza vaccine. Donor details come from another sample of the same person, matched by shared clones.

The DNA reads as follows: TGTGCCAGCAGCGTAGAGGGGGACAGGGACAACTATGGCTACACCTTC. This yields the protein CASSVEGDRDNYGYTF. This chain joins TRBV9 to TRBJ1-2, and 9 junction bases match TRBD1. In the germline V gene, CDR1 corresponds to SGDLS and CDR2 to YYNGEE. V is trimmed back by 0 bases and J by 2 bases, and the junction contains 5 bases that no gene match accounts for. The CDR3 numbers 16 residues from cysteine through phenylalanine. Of the read, only the CDR3 DNA is kept; its 48 bases are in frame from base 1.